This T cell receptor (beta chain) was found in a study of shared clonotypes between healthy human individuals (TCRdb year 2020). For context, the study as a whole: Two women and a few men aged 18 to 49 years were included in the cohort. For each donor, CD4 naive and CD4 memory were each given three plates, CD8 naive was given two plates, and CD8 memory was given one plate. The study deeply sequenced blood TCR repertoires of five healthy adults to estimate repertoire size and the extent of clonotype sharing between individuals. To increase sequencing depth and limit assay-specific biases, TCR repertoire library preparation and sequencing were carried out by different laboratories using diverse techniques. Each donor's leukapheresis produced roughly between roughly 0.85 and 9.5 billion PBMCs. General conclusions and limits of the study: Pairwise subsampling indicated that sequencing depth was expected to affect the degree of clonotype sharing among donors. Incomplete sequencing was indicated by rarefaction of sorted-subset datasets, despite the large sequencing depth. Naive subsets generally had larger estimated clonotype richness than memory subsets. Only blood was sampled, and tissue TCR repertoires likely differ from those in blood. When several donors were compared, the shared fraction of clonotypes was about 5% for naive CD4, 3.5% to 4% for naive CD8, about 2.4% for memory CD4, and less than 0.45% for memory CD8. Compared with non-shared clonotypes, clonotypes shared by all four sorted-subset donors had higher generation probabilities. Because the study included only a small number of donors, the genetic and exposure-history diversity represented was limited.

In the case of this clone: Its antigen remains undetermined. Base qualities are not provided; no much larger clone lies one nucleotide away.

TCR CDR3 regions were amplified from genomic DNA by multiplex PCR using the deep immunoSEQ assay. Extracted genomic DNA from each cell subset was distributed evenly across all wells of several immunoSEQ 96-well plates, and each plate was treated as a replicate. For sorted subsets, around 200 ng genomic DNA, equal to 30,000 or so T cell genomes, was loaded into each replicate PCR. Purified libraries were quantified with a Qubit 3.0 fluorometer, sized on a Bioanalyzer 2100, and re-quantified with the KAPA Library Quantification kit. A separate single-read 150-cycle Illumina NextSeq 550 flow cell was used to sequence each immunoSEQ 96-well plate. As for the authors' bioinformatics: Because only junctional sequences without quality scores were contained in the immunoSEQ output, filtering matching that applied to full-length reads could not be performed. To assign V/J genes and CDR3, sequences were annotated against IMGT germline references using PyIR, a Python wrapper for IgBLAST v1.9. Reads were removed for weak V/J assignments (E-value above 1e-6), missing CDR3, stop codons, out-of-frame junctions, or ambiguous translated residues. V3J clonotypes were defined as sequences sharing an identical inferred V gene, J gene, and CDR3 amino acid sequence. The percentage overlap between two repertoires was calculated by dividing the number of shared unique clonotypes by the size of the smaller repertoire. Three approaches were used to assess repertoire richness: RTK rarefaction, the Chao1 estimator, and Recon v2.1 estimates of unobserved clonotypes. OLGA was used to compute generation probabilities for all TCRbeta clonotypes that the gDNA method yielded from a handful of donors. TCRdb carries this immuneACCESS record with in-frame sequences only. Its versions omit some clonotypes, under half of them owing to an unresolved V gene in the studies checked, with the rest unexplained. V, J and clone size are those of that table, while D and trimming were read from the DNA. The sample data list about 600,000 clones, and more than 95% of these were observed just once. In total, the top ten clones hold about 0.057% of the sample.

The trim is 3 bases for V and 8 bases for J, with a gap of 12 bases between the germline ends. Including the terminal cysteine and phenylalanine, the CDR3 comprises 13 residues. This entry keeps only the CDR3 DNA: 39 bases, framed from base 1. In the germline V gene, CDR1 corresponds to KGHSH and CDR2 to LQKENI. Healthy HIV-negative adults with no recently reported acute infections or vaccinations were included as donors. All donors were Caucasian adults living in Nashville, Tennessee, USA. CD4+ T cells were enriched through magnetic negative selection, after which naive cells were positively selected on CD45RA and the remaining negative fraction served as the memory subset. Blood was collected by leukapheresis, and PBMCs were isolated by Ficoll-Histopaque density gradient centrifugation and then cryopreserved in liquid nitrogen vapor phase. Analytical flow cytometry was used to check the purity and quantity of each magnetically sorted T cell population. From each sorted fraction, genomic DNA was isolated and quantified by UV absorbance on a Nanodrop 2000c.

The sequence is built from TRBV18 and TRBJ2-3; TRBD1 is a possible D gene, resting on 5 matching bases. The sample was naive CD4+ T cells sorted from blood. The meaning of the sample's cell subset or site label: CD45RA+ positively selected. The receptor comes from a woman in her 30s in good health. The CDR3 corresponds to CASSPGHPGTQYF. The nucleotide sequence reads TGTGCCAGCTCACCGGGGCACCCGGGTACGCAGTATTTT.